These 25 T cell receptor beta chains were all obtained from the same sample, sequenced in a study of beta chain features in type 1 diabetes. Points from the study as a whole: Type 1 diabetes patients had TCRB CDR3s that were shorter (moderately but significantly so) in all four CD4+ subsets.

Reverse transcribing all isolated RNA meant expressed TCRB transcripts were sequenced. Data came from immunoSEQ multiplex PCR; TCRdb stores just in-frame clones and leaves some out. This sample has about 340,000 clones, with less than 15% found just once. Their recognized antigens are unknown. The sequenced sample consisted of naive CD4+ T cells from blood. The receptor set was obtained from a woman younger than 35 with type 1 diabetes.

The V and J genes are TRBV11-2 and TRBJ2-1; TRBD2 is a possible D gene (6 bases). In germline, CDR1 is SGHAT, CDR2 FQNNGV. The CDR3 contains 16 residues. V was shortened by 4 bases and J by 7 bases, with 20 bases between the two germline ends. DNA of the CDR3: TGTGCCAGCAGCTCGAACAGGAGGCCTAGCGAGAATGAGCAGTTCTTC. This encodes CASSSNRRPSENEQFF. The whole variable domain, remainder taken from reference TRBV11-2 and TRBJ2-1, is EAGVAQSPRYKIIEKRQSVAFWCNPISGHATLYWYQQILGQGPKLLIQFQNNGVVDDSQLPKDRFSAERLKGVDSTLKIQPAKLEDSAVYLCASSSNRRPSENEQFFGPGTRLTVL.

The chain employs TRBV29-1 and TRBJ1-1, with no clear D. Trimming removed 7 bases at V and 1 base at J, with 7 bases between. The CDR3 covers 11 residues. The germline gives CDR1 SQVTM, CDR2 ANQGSEA. CDR3: CSAPGNTEAFF. The CDR3 DNA reads TGCAGCGCCCCAGGGAACACTGAAGCTTTCTTT.

V is TRBV7-7 and J is TRBJ2-1, with a weak D call TRBD2 (6 bases). V lost 5 bases and J 7 bases, leaving 18 bases between the germline ends. The CDR3 covers 15 residues. Germline CDR1 and CDR2: SSHAT and FNYEAQ (reference sequence). The CDR3 spells CASSPEVSAGNEQFF. As DNA, the CDR3 is TGTGCCAGCAGCCCAGAAGTATCGGCGGGGAATGAGCAGTTCTTC.

The V and J genes are TRBV19 and TRBJ2-7, with D maybe TRBD2 (5 bases). Germline assignment: CDR1 LNHDA and CDR2 SQIVND (reference sequence). The CDR3 extends over 15 amino acids. The V end was cut by 7 bases, the J end by 0 bases, with 16 bases between. The CDR3 DNA is TGTGCCAGTACCTTCGGTAGCGAAAGCTCCTACGAGCAGTACTTC. Encoded protein: CASTFGSESSYEQYF.

This clone appeared a few times. The genes are TRBV4-3 and TRBJ2-1; TRBD2 aligns across 11 bases. The germline CDR1 and CDR2 sequences are LGHNA and YSLEER. Germline trimming cut 0 bases from V and 5 bases from J; bases unmatched to any gene: 9. The CDR3 runs to 18 residues. The CDR3 bases are TGCGCCAGCAGCCAAGATCTCCCTAGCGGGAGGCGGGACAATGAGCAGTTCTTC. Its translation is CASSQDLPSGRRDNEQFF.

The table lists this clone with a few counts. This sequence joins TRBV11-2 and TRBJ1-4; D is undetermined. In germline, CDR1 is SGHAT, CDR2 FQNNGV. The V gene lost 2 bases and the J gene lost 0 bases, with 10 bases spanning the gap. This CDR3 has 16 residues. The CDR3 is CASSLQGSATNEKLFF. In nucleotides, the CDR3 is TGTGCCAGCAGCTTACAAGGGAGCGCAACTAATGAAAAACTGTTTTTT.

This sequence joins TRBV4-3 and TRBJ2-3; TRBD2 is a possible D gene (5 bases). Trimming pared 2 bases from V and 2 bases from J, leaving 11 bases between. The CDR3 is 15 amino acids. The germline V gene encodes CDR1 LGHNA and CDR2 YSLEER. CDR3 DNA sequence: TGCGCCAGCAGCCAACAAGTGGGAGTCACAGATACGCAGTATTTT. Translated: CASSQQVGVTDTQYF.

This sequence joins TRBV6-6 and TRBJ2-5; D gene ambiguous. Germline CDR1 and CDR2: MNHNY and SVGAGI (reference sequence). The ends were cut back, 6 bases at V and 4 bases at J, with 12 bases in the middle. The CDR3 spans 13 residues. CDR3 in DNA: TGTGCCAGCAGGAAACTGGTTGGAGAGACCCAGTACTTC. Translated: CASRKLVGETQYF.

The chain couples TRBV2 to TRBJ2-3, with a weak D call TRBD2 (6 bases). Trimming shortened V by 8 bases and J by 2 bases, and 14 bases separated the two germline ends. The length of the CDR3 is 14 residues. Germline loops: CDR1 SNHLY, CDR2 FYNNEI. The DNA of the CDR3 is TGTGCCAGCGCCTTGGCGGGGACCACAGATACGCAGTATTTT. This translates into CASALAGTTDTQYF.

This chain links TRBV6-5 with TRBJ2-3; 9 nucleotides align to TRBD2. The CDR3 sequence is 16 residues long. The junction had 6 bases not matched to a gene; V was cut back by 3 bases and J by 2 bases. In germline, CDR1 is MNHEY, CDR2 SVGAGI. CDR3 residues: CASSYTGTSPTDTQYF. The DNA for the CDR3 is TGTGCCAGCAGTTATACCGGGACTAGCCCCACAGATACGCAGTATTTT.

This clone was detected a few times. This chain connects TRBV19 to TRBJ2-5; D might be TRBD1 (7 bases). The germline gives CDR1 LNHDA, CDR2 SQIVND (reference sequence). V lost 6 bases, J lost 4 bases, and 15 bases lay in between. This CDR3 is 14 amino acids long. The CDR3 region has the DNA TGTGCCAGTAGATATAACAGGGGAGGAGAGACCCAGTACTTC. This translates into CASRYNRGGETQYF.

In this sample, this clone turned up a few times. The chain links TRBV27 to TRBJ2-7; TRBD2 matches at 12 bases. The length of the CDR3 is 15 residues. V gave up 3 bases and J gave up 3 bases; unmatched junction bases: 3. CDR1 and CDR2 (germline): MNHEY, SMNVEV (reference sequence). CDR3 DNA: TGTGCCAGCAGTTTGCTAGCGGGAGGGTACTACGAGCAGTACGTC. Translation: CASSLLAGGYYEQYV.

This clone was found many times. The genes are TRBV29-1 and TRBJ2-1; a weak D match, TRBD1 (5 bases). CDR1 and CDR2 (germline): SQVTM, ANQGSEA. Trimming removed 6 bases from V and 2 bases from J, with 8 bases in between. There are 12 residues in the CDR3. The CDR3 loop reads CSVRTTYNEQFF. CDR3 DNA: TGCAGCGTCCGGACAACCTACAATGAGCAGTTCTTC.

The sample holds a few counts of this clone. CDR3 sequence (DNA): TGTGCCAGCAGCTTAGCTACGGGCGGGAGCGGGGAGACCCAGTACTTC. Amino acids: CASSLATGGSGETQYF. V gene TRBV7-9 combines with J gene TRBJ2-5; TRBD2 matches at 7 bases. Germline V gene lookup returns CDR1 SEHNR and CDR2 FQNEAQ (reference sequence). V shed 0 bases and J 5 bases; nucleotides not matched to a gene: 9. This CDR3 has 16 amino acids.

The sample holds a few counts of this clone. This chain links TRBV15 with TRBJ2-1, with D perhaps matching TRBD2 (6 bases). Germline loops: CDR1 LNHNV, CDR2 YYDKDF (reference sequence). Trimming took 2 bases from V and 5 from J, leaving 7 bases between them. CDR3 length: 13 residues. DNA of the CDR3: TGTGCCACCAGCAGACGACTAGACAATGAGCAGTTCTTC. It is translated as CATSRRLDNEQFF.

V is TRBV7-6 and J is TRBJ2-1; 10 bases line up with TRBD1. J lost 8 bases, V lost 5 bases, and 6 bases had no gene match. CDR3 size: 14 residues. CDR1 and CDR2 (germline): SGHVS, FNYEAQ. CDR3: CASSPRQGAYEQFF. CDR3 nucleotides: TGTGCCAGCAGCCCTAGACAGGGGGCGTATGAGCAGTTCTTC.

The chain carries TRBV11-2 and TRBJ2-7, with TRBD2 as a possible D gene (5 bases). The germline V gene encodes CDR1 SGHAT and CDR2 FQNNGV. The CDR3 is 16 amino acids. Trimming removed 2 bases from V and 2 bases from J, with 16 bases in between. CDR3 sequence (DNA): TGTGCCAGCAGCTTATTATCCGGGGAGTTACCCTACGAGCAGTACGTC. It codes for CASSLLSGELPYEQYV.

As for this clone: This same CDR3 is encoded by further DNA sequences in the sample. The genes are TRBV29-1 and TRBJ2-1, with 7 bases aligning to TRBD2. This CDR3 spans 14 amino acids. V lost 6 bases, J lost 1 base, and 6 bases stayed unmatched. In germline, CDR1 is SQVTM, CDR2 ANQGSEA. CDR3 DNA: TGCAGCGTCGGGGCTAGCGGATCCTACAATGAGCAGTTCTTC. Translated, it gives CSVGASGSYNEQFF.

This clone was observed a few times. V usage is TRBV7-9 and J usage is TRBJ2-3, with 8 bases fitting TRBD2. Trimming cost V 5 bases and J 4 bases; bases outside gene matches: 14. CDR1 is SEHNR, CDR2 FQNEAQ, per germline (reference sequence). The CDR3 loop spans 17 amino acids. CDR3 protein: CASSHRGVAGWADTQYF. As DNA, the CDR3 is TGTGCCAGCAGCCATCGCGGGGTAGCGGGATGGGCAGATACGCAGTATTTT. Complete variable domain (other parts from reference TRBV7-9 and TRBJ2-3): DTGVSQNPRHKITKRGQNVTFRCDPISEHNRLYWYRQTLGQGPEFLTYFQNEAQLEKSRLLSDRFSAERPKGSFSTLEIQRTEQGDSAMYLCASSHRGVAGWADTQYFGPGTRLTVL.

The chain carries TRBV25-1 and TRBJ2-7; TRBD2 matches 8 bases. Germline CDR1 MGHDK, CDR2 SYGVNS. This CDR3 is 13 amino acids long. V gave up 5 bases and J gave up 6 bases; unmatched junction bases: 6. This chain's CDR3 is CASSRGGGLEQYF. CDR3 coding DNA: TGTGCCAGCAGTCGGGGCGGGGGGCTCGAGCAGTACTTC.

CDR3 in DNA: TGTGCCAGTAAACCGCTACTCATGAACACTGAAGCTTTCTTT. It is translated as CASKPLLMNTEAFF. V usage is TRBV19 and J usage is TRBJ1-1; D ambiguous. V dropped 7 bases and J dropped 0 bases, with 12 bases sitting between them. Germline CDR1 LNHDA, CDR2 SQIVND (reference sequence). The CDR3 covers 14 residues.

The chain uses TRBV19 and TRBJ1-1, with D unresolved. Per the germline V gene, CDR1 is LNHDA and CDR2 is SQIVND (reference sequence). The CDR3 consists of 14 residues. V lost 5 bases and J 5 bases, leaving 15 bases between the germline ends. The chain's CDR3 is CASSLGPTTTEAFF. CDR3 in DNA: TGTGCCAGTAGTCTTGGGCCCACCACAACTGAAGCTTTCTTT.

The V gene is TRBV9, the J gene TRBJ1-2, with 8 bases identical to TRBD1. CDR1 and CDR2 from the germline V gene are SGDLS and YYNGEE. CDR3 length: 14 amino acids. Germline trimming cut 4 bases from V and 5 bases from J; bases unmatched to any gene: 7. The CDR3 region is CASSPRDRYYGYTF. The CDR3 nucleotides are TGTGCCAGCAGCCCCCGGGACAGGTATTATGGCTACACCTTC. Supplemented by reference TRBV9 and TRBJ1-2, the full variable domain reads DSGVTQTPKHLITATGQRVTLRCSPRSGDLSVYWYQQSLDQGLQFLIQYYNGEERAKGNILERFSAQQFPDLHSELNLSSLELGDSALYFCASSPRDRYYGYTFGSGTRLTVV.

This clone was seen a few times. V gene TRBV27 combines with J gene TRBJ2-3, with D perhaps TRBD2 (5 bases). Trimming stripped 5 bases from V and 5 bases from J, with 17 bases between. Germline loops: CDR1 MNHEY, CDR2 SMNVEV (reference sequence). The CDR3 has 15 amino acids. In nucleotides, the CDR3 is TGTGCCAGCAGTCGCGAGGGCCCGGGTGGAGATACGCAGTATTTT. Protein product: CASSREGPGGDTQYF.

This clone was picked up a small number of times. The rearrangement links TRBV4-1 to TRBJ2-1, with 7 bases lining up with TRBD1. V lost 2 bases and J lost 2; bases outside the gene matches: 9. The CDR3 extends over 17 amino acids. Germline loops: CDR1 MGHRA, CDR2 YSYEKL. The CDR3 DNA reads as TGCGCCAGCAGCCAACCCTCCCGGGACAGCCCCTACAATGAGCAGTTCTTC. This sequence encodes CASSQPSRDSPYNEQFF.